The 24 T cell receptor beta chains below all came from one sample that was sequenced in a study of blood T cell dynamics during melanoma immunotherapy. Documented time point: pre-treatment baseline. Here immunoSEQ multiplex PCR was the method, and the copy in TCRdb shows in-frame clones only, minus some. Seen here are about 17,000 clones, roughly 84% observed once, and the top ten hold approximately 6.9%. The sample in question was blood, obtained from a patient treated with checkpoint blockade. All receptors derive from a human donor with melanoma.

CDR3 sequence reads: CASSQQRSLRPDTQYF. In DNA, the CDR3 is TGTGCCAGCAGCCAACAGAGATCCCTTCGGCCAGATACGCAGTATTTT. The V and J genes are TRBV7-6 and TRBJ2-3; D remains unclear. The V end was cut by 5 bases, the J end by 4 bases, with 19 bases between. The CDR3 loop spans 16 amino acids. Germline V CDR1 and CDR2: SGHVS, FNYEAQ.

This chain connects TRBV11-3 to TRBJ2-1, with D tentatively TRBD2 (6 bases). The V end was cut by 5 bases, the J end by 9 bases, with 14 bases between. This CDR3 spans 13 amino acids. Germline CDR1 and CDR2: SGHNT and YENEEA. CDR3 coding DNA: TGTGCCAGCAGCCCCACTAGCAGAGGTGAGCAGTTCTTC. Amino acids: CASSPTSRGEQFF. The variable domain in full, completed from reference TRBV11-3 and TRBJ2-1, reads EAGVVQSPRYKIIEKKQPVAFWCNPISGHNTLYWYLQNLGQGPELLIRYENEEAVDDSQLPKDRFSAERLKGVDSTLKIQPAELGDSAVYLCASSPTSRGEQFFGPGTRLTVL.

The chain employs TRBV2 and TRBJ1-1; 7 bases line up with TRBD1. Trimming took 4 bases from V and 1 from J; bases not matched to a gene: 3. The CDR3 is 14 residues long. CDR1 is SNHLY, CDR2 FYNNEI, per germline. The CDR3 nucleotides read TGTGCCAGCAGTGTACAGGGGAGGAACACTGAAGCTTTCTTT. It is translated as CASSVQGRNTEAFF.

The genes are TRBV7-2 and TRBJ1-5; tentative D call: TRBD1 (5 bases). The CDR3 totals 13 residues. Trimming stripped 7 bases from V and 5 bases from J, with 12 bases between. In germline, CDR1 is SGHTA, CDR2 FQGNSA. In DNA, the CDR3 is TGTGCCAGCACCTCGGCCAGGGATCAGCCCCAGCATTTT. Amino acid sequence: CASTSARDQPQHF.

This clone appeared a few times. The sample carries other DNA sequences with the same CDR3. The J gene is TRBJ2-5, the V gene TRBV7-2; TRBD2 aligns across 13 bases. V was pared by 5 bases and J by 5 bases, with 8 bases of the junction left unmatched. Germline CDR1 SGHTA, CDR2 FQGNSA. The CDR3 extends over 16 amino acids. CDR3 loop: CASSRTSGSGRETQYF. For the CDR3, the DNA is TGTGCCAGCAGCCGGACTAGCGGGAGTGGCAGGGAGACCCAGTACTTC.

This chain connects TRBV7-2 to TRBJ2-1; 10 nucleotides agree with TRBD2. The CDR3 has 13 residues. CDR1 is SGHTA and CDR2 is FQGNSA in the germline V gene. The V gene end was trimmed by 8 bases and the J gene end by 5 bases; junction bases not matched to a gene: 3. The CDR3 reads CASLLAGNNEQFF. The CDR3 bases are TGTGCCAGCCTACTAGCGGGGAACAATGAGCAGTTCTTC.

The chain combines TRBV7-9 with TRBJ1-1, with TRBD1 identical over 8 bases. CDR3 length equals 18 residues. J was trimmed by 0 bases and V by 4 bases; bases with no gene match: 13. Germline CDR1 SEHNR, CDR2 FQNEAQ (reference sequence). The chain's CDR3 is CASSSLLLRTGMNTEAFF. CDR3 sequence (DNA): TGTGCCAGCAGCTCTTTATTGCTCAGGACAGGGATGAACACTGAAGCTTTCTTT.

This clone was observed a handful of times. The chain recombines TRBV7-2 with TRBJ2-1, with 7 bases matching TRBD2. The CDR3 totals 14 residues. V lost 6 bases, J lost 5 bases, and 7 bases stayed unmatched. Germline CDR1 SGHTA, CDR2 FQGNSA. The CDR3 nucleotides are TGTGCCAGCAGTTTGGGGGGGAGTCACAATGAGCAGTTCTTC. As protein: CASSLGGSHNEQFF.

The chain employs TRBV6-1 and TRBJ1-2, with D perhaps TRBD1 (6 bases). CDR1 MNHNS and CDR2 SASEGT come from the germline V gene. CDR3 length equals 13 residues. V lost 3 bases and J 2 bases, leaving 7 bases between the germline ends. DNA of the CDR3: TGTGCCAGCAGTGACCAGGGGAACTATGGCTACACCTTC. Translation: CASSDQGNYGYTF.

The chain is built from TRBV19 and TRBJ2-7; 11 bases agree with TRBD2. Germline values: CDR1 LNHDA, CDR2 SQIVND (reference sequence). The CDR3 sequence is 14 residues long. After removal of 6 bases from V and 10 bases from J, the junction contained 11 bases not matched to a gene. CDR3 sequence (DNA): TGTGCCAGTAGCTCGAACGCCGGGACTAGCGGCCAGTACTTC. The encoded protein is CASSSNAGTSGQYF. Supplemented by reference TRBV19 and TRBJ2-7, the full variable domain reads DGGITQSPKYLFRKEGQNVTLSCEQNLNHDAMYWYRQDPGQGLRLIYYSQIVNDFQKGDIAEGYSVSREKKESFPLTVTSAQKNPTAFYLCASSSNAGTSGQYFGPGTRLTVT.

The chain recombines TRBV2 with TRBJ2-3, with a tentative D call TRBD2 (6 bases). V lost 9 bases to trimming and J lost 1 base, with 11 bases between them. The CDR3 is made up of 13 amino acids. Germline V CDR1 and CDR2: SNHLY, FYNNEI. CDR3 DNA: TGTGCCAGGGCTGGAGGGCGCACAGATACGCAGTATTTT. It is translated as CARAGGRTDTQYF. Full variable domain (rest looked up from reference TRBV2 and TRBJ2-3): EPEVTQTPSHQVTQMGQEVILRCVPISNHLYFYWYRQILGQKVEFLVSFYNNEISEKSEIFDDQFSVERPDGSNFTLKIRSTKLEDSAMYFCARAGGRTDTQYFGPGTRLTVL.

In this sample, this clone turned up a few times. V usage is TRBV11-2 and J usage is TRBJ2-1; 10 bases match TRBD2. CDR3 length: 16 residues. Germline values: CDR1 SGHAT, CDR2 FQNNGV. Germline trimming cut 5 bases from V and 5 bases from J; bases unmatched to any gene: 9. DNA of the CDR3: TGTGCCAGCAGCCAGGTAGCGGGAGGTTCCCACAATGAGCAGTTCTTC. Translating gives CASSQVAGGSHNEQFF.

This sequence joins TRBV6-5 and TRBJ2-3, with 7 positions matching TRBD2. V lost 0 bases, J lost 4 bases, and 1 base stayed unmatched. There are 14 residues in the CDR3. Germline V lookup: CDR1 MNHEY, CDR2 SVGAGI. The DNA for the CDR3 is TGTGCCAGCAGTTACTCGACTAGCTCAGATACGCAGTATTTT. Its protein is CASSYSTSSDTQYF.

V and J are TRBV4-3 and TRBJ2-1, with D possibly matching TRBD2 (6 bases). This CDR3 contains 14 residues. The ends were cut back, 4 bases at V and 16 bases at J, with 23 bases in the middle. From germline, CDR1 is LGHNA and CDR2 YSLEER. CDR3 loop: CASSPSALAGNSFF. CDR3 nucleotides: TGCGCCAGCAGCCCTTCGGCTCTCGCGGGAAATTCTTTCTTC.

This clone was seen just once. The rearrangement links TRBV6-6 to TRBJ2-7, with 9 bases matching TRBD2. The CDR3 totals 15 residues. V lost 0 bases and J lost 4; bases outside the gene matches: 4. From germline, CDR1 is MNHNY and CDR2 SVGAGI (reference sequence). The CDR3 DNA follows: TGTGCCAGCAGTTACTCGATCAGCGGGAGGTACGAGCAGTACTTC. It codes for CASSYSISGRYEQYF.

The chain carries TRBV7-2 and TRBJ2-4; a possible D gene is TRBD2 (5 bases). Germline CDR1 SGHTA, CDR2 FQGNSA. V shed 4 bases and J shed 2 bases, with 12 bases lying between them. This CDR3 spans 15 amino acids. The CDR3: CASSWAAGSKNIQYF. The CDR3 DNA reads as TGTGCCAGCAGCTGGGCGGCGGGCTCCAAAAACATTCAGTACTTC.

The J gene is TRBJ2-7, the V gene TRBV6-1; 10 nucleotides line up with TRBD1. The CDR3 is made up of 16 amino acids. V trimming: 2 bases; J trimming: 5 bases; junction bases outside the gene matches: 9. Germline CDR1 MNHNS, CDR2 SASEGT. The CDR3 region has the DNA TGTGCCAGCAGTGAAATCTCGGGACAGGGGTCTAACGAGCAGTACTTC. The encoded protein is CASSEISGQGSNEQYF.

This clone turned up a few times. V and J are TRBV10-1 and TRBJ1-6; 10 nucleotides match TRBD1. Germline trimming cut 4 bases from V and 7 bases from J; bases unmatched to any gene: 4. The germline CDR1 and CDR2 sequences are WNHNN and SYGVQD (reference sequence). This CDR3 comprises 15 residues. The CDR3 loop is CASSGEGQGNSPLHF. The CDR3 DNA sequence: TGCGCCAGCAGTGGAGAGGGACAGGGGAATTCACCCCTCCACTTT.

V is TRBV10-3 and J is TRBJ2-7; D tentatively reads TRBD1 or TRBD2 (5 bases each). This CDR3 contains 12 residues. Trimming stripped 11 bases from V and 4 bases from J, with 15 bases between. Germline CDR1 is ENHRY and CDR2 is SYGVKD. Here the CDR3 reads CAHSGDRYEQYF. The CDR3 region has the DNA TGTGCCCACTCTGGGGACCGATACGAGCAGTACTTC.

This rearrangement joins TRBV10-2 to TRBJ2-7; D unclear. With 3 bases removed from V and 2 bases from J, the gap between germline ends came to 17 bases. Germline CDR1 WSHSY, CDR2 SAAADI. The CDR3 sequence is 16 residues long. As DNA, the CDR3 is TGCGCCAGCAGTGACCCGTTCGGGTTGCTCACCTACGAGCAGTACTTC. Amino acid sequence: CASSDPFGLLTYEQYF.

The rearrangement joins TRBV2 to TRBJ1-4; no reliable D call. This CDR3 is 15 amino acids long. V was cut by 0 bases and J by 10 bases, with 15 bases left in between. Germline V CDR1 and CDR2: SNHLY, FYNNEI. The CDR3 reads CASSEALGLLGKLFF. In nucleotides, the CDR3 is TGTGCCAGCAGTGAAGCGCTTGGTCTACTCGGAAAACTGTTTTTT.

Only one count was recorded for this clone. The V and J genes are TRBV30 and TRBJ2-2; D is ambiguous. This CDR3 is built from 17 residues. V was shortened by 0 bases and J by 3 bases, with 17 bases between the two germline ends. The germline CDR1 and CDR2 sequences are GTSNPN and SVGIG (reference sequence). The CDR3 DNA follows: TGTGCCTGGAGTGTACTGGAGACACGTTTTGACACCGGGGAGCTGTTTTTT. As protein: CAWSVLETRFDTGELFF. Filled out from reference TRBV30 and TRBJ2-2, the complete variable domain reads SQTIHQWPATLVQPVGSPLSLECTVEGTSNPNLYWYRQAAGRGLQLLFYSVGIGQISSEVPQNLSASRPQDRQFILSSKKLLLSDSGFYLCAWSVLETRFDTGELFFGEGSRLTVL.

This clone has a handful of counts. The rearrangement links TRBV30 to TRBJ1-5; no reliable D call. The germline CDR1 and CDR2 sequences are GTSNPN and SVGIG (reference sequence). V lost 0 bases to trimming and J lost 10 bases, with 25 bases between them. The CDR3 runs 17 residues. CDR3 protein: CAWSVWSTRASEGPQHF. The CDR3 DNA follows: TGTGCCTGGAGTGTATGGTCTACCCGGGCCTCAGAGGGCCCCCAGCATTTT.

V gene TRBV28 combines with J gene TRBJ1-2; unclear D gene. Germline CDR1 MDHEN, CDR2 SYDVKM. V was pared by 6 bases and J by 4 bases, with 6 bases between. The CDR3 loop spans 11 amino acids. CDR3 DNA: TGTGCCAGCAGCGGAAGCTATGGCTACACCTTC. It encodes CASSGSYGYTF.